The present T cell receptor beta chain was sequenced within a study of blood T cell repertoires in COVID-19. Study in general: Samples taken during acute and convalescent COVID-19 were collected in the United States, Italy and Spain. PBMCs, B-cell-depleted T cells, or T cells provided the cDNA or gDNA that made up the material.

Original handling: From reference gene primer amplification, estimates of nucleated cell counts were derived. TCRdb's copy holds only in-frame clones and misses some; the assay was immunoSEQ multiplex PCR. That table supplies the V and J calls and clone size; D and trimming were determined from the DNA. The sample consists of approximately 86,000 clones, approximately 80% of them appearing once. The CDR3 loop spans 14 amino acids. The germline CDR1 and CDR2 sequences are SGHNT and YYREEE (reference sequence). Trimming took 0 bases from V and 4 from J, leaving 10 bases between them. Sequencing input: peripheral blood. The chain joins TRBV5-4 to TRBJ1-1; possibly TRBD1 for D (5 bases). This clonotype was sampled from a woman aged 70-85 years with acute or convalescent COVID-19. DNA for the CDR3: TGTGCCAGCAGCTTGGGCCAGGGATTCACTGAAGCTTTCTTT. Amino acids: CASSLGQGFTEAFF.